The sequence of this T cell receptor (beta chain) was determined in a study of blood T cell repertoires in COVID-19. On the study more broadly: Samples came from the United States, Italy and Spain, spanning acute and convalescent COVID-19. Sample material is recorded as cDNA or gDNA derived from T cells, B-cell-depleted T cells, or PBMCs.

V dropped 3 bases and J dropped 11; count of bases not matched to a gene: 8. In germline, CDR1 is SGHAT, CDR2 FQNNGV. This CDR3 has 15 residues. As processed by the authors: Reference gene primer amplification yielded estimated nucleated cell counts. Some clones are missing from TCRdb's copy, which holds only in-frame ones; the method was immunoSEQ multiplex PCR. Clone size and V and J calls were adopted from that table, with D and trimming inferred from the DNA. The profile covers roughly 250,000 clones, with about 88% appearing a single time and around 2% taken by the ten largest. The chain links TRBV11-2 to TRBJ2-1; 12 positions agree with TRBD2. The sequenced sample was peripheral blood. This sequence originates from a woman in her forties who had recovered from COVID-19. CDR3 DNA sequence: TGTGCCAGCAGCTTCAGGACTAGCGGGGTAGTCAAGCAGTTCTTC. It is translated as CASSFRTSGVVKQFF. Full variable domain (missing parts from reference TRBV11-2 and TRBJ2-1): EAGVAQSPRYKIIEKRQSVAFWCNPISGHATLYWYQQILGQGPKLLIQFQNNGVVDDSQLPKDRFSAERLKGVDSTLKIQPAKLEDSAVYLCASSFRTSGVVKQFFGPGTRLTVL.